Sequencing of this T cell receptor beta chain was carried out in a study of preoperative IRX-2 immunotherapy in early breast cancer. Libraries were prepared by immunoSEQ multiplex PCR; TCRdb keeps only in-frame clonotypes and omits some of them. The sample records under 40,000 clones, just under 90% being singletons. Treatment of the sample: preoperative locoregional IRX-2 cytokine immunotherapy. Patients received preoperative, locoregional IRX-2 cytokine immunotherapy in a phase Ib study. The CDR3 covers 14 residues. CDR1 and CDR2 (germline): SGHNT, YENEEA. Trimming took off 2 bases at V and 1 base at J, with 8 bases between the two ends. This clone was detected once.

This TCR came from a human donor with breast cancer. The V and J genes are TRBV11-3 and TRBJ1-1; possibly TRBD1 for D (5 bases). Sequencing was performed on tumor tissue, taken after IRX-2 immunotherapy. CDR3 loop: CASSLRGANTEAFF. The CDR3 nucleotides are TGTGCCAGCAGCTTAAGAGGGGCGAACACTGAAGCTTTCTTT.